These T cell receptor beta chains were read from a single sample in a study of shared clonotypes between healthy human individuals. Method: immunoSEQ multiplex PCR; TCRdb's copy keeps in-frame clones and lacks some. The sample shows about 560,000 clones, roughly 72% of them seen only once. Sequencing was carried out using PBMCs. These receptors originate from a woman in her 40s in good health. Some clones in this sample may be carry-over from other donors' samples. Each CDR3 is given with its conserved first and last residue. Fields, in order: V gene, J gene, clone size, CDR3 length, D gene, CDR3 DNA, CDR3 protein. The D gene is left open where the match is weak. Size is stated for part of the rows, as once, few or many counts, or as a class when the clone is expanded.

V gene: TRBV29-1
J gene: TRBJ2-5
clone size: .
CDR3 length: 15
D gene: TRBD1
CDR3 DNA: TGCAGCGTTCGCCGACTGGGACAGGGGGTCGAGACCCAGTACTTC
CDR3 protein: CSVRRLGQGVETQYF

V gene: TRBV18
J gene: TRBJ2-6
clone size: .
CDR3 length: 17
D gene: TRBD1
CDR3 DNA: TGTGCCAGCTCACCCTTACAGGGGGCGTCTGGGGCCAACGTCCTGACTTTC
CDR3 protein: CASSPLQGASGANVLTF

V gene: TRBV27
J gene: TRBJ2-7
clone size: .
CDR3 length: 14
D gene: .
CDR3 DNA: TGTGCCACCCTGAGGATCAATCCGGGATACGAGCAGTACTTC
CDR3 protein: CATLRINPGYEQYF

V gene: TRBV7-9
J gene: TRBJ2-1
clone size: .
CDR3 length: 14
D gene: .
CDR3 DNA: TGTGCCAGCATCCCGACACTCCACTACAATGAGCAGTTCTTC
CDR3 protein: CASIPTLHYNEQFF

V gene: TRBV28
J gene: TRBJ2-7
clone size: .
CDR3 length: 15
D gene: TRBD1
CDR3 DNA: TGTGCCAGCAGTCCAGGGGGCGTTAGCTCCTACGAGCAGTACTTC
CDR3 protein: CASSPGGVSSYEQYF

V gene: TRBV25-1
J gene: TRBJ2-1
clone size: .
CDR3 length: 14
D gene: TRBD2
CDR3 DNA: TGTGCCAGCAGTGAACCACTAGCGGGAGGGATGCAGTTCTTC
CDR3 protein: CASSEPLAGGMQFF

V gene: TRBV5-1
J gene: TRBJ2-3
clone size: .
CDR3 length: 14
D gene: .
CDR3 DNA: TGCGCCAGCAGTTACACAGGGTCGGAAGATACGCAGTATTTT
CDR3 protein: CASSYTGSEDTQYF

V gene: TRBV4-2
J gene: TRBJ2-7
clone size: .
CDR3 length: 19
D gene: .
CDR3 DNA: TGTGCCAGCAGCACAGGGAGGGCGGCCGAGGGGGGAGAATCCTACGAGCAGTACTTC
CDR3 protein: CASSTGRAAEGGESYEQYF

V gene: TRBV18
J gene: TRBJ2-7
clone size: .
CDR3 length: 11
D gene: .
CDR3 DNA: TGTGCCAGCTCCCGCTCCTACGAGCAGTACTTC
CDR3 protein: CASSRSYEQYF

V gene: TRBV4-1
J gene: TRBJ2-7
clone size: .
CDR3 length: 16
D gene: TRBD2
CDR3 DNA: TGCGCCAGCAGCCAAGTCGTCCTAGCGGGCCCCTACGAGCAGTACTTC
CDR3 protein: CASSQVVLAGPYEQYF

V gene: TRBV18
J gene: TRBJ2-6
clone size: .
CDR3 length: 16
D gene: .
CDR3 DNA: TGTGCCAGCTCATCCACAGGGTTTACTGGGGCCAACGTCCTGACTTTC
CDR3 protein: CASSSTGFTGANVLTF

V gene: TRBV2
J gene: TRBJ2-1
clone size: .
CDR3 length: 15
D gene: .
CDR3 DNA: TGTGCCAGCAGTGAAAGGGCTAGCAGACCCAATGAGCAGTTCTTC
CDR3 protein: CASSERASRPNEQFF

V gene: TRBV28
J gene: TRBJ2-7
clone size: .
CDR3 length: 16
D gene: TRBD2
CDR3 DNA: TGTGCCAGCCCGGGACTAAGGGAGGGAGGGACCTACGAGCAGTACTTC
CDR3 protein: CASPGLREGGTYEQYF

V gene: TRBV2
J gene: TRBJ2-1
clone size: many
CDR3 length: 15
D gene: TRBD2
CDR3 DNA: TGTGCCAGCAGGGGACTAGCGGGAGGCTACAATGAGCAGTTCTTC
CDR3 protein: CASRGLAGGYNEQFF

V gene: TRBV13
J gene: TRBJ2-7
clone size: many
CDR3 length: 14
D gene: .
CDR3 DNA: TGTGCCAGCTCGTTGAGGGGATGGCGGCTCGAGCAGTACTTC
CDR3 protein: CASSLRGWRLEQYF

V gene: TRBV10-3
J gene: TRBJ2-7
clone size: .
CDR3 length: 15
D gene: .
CDR3 DNA: TGTGCCATCAGTGATACCCCAGCGGAGGCCTACGAGCAGTACTTC
CDR3 protein: CAISDTPAEAYEQYF

V gene: TRBV5-1
J gene: TRBJ2-5
clone size: .
CDR3 length: 13
D gene: TRBD2
CDR3 DNA: TGCGCCAGCAGCTCGGGAGGCCAAGAGACCCAGTACTTC
CDR3 protein: CASSSGGQETQYF

V gene: TRBV19
J gene: TRBJ2-7
clone size: once
CDR3 length: 12
D gene: .
CDR3 DNA: TGTGCCAGTAGTCCGGACTACTACGAGCAGTACTTC
CDR3 protein: CASSPDYYEQYF

V gene: TRBV10-1
J gene: TRBJ2-4
clone size: .
CDR3 length: 15
D gene: .
CDR3 DNA: TGCGCCAGCAGACGATTCAGGGGCGCCAAAAACATTCAGTACTTC
CDR3 protein: CASRRFRGAKNIQYF

V gene: TRBV18
J gene: TRBJ2-3
clone size: .
CDR3 length: 13
D gene: .
CDR3 DNA: TGTGCCAGCTCACCGACTAGCACAGATACGCAGTATTTT
CDR3 protein: CASSPTSTDTQYF

V gene: TRBV27
J gene: TRBJ1-2
clone size: .
CDR3 length: 15
D gene: TRBD1
CDR3 DNA: TGTGCCAGCAGTTTATCCCGGACAGGTACCTATGGCTACACCTTC
CDR3 protein: CASSLSRTGTYGYTF

V gene: TRBV5-4
J gene: TRBJ1-4
clone size: .
CDR3 length: 14
D gene: TRBD1
CDR3 DNA: TGTGCCAGCAGCATGGACAGGGGAGGGAAAAAACTGTTTTTT
CDR3 protein: CASSMDRGGKKLFF